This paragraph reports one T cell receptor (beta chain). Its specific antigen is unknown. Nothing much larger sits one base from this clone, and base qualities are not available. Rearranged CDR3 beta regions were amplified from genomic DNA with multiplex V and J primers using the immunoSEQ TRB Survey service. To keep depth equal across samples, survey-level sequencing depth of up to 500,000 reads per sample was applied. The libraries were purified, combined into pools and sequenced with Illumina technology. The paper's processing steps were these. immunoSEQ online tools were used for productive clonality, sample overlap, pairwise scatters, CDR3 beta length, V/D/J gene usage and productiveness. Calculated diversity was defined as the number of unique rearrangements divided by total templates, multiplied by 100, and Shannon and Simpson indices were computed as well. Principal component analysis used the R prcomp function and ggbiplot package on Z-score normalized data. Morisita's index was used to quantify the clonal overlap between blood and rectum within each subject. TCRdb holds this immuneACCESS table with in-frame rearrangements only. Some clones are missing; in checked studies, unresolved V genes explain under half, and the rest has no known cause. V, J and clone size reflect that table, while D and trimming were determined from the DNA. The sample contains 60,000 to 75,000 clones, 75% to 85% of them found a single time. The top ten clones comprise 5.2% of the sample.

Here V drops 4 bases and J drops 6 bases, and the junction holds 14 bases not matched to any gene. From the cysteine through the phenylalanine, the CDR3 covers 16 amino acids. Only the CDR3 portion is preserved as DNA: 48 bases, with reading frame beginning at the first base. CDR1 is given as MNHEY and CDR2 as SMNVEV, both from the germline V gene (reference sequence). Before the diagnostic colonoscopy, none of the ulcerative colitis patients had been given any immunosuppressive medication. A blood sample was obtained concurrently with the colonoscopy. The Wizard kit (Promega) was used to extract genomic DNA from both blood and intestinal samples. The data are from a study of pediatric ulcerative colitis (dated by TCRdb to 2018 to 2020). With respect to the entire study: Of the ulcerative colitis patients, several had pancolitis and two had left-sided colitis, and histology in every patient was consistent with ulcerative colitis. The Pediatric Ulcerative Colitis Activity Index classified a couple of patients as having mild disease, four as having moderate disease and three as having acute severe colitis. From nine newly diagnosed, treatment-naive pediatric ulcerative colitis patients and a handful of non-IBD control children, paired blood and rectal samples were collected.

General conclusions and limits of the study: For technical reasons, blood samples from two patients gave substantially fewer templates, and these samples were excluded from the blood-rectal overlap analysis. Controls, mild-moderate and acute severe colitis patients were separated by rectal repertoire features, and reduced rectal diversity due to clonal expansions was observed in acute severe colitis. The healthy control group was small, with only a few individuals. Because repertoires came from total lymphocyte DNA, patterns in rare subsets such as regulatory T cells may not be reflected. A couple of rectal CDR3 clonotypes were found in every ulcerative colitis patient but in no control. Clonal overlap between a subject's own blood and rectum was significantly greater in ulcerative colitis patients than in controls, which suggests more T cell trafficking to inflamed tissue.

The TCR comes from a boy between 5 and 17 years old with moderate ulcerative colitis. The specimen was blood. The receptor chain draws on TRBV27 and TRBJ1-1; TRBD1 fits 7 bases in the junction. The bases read TGTGCCAGCAGTTACCGGACAGGAACGGGTATGGCTGAAGCTTTCTTT. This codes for CASSYRTGTGMAEAFF.